This T cell receptor beta chain was documented in a study of CD8 T cells in ankylosing spondylitis. Broader study findings: Reported data indicate significant enrichment of disease-linked clones within matched ankylosing spondylitis synovial fluid. Seemingly distinctive of ankylosing spondylitis blood was a TCR beta motif formed by eight highly homologous variants.

Quantitative barcoded 5'-RACE was used to prepare TCR beta libraries. MiXCR, run by TCRdb on the 5' RACE reads, gives a single entry per CDR3 protein. This table has approximately 400,000 distinct CDR3 sequences, roughly 26% appearing once. About this clonotype: What it binds is not known.

The germline V gene has CDR1 MNHEY and CDR2 SVGEGT. This CDR3 has 15 residues. V was pared by 6 bases and J by 3 bases, with 7 bases of the junction left unmatched. Source material: blood, either unsorted or a sorted T cell fraction (not recorded which). The chain has TRBV6-2 or TRBV6-3 and TRBJ2-3; TRBD1 matches at 9 bases. The TCR sequence derives from a male donor with ankylosing spondylitis. The CDR3 reads CASSWPGQGTDTQYF. Written as DNA, the CDR3 is TGTGCCAGCAGCTGGCCGGGACAGGGAACAGATACGCAGTATTTT.